This T cell receptor (beta chain) was found in a study of prognosis after radiotherapy for stage I lung cancer. Study background: Stage I lung tumors that were newly diagnosed and primary were found in about 14 patients, while a handful of patients had oligometastatic NSCLC after surgical resection of the primary tumor. The study recorded squamous cell carcinoma in several patients and adenocarcinoma in approximately twelve.

This clonotype is labeled as medium-sized (0.01 to 0.1%). The authors amplified TCR beta CDR3 from genomic DNA using two-round multiplex PCR. Round one of PCR was performed, and it used primers specific to each TRBV and TRBJ gene. TCRdb reanalysed the multiplex PCR reads using MiXCR and keeps one entry per CDR3 protein. The table shows fewer than 25,000 distinct CDR3 sequences, with approximately 42% occurring only once. This CDR3 is 16 amino acids long. CDR1 is SGHRS and CDR2 is YFSETQ in the germline V gene. The V segment lost 5 bases and the J segment 4 bases; nucleotides outside the gene matches: 4.

Sequenced material: PBMCs, taken before or after stereotactic body radiation therapy (not recorded which). This TCR was sampled from a donor aged 50 or older with non-small cell lung cancer. V and J are TRBV5-1 and TRBJ2-2; 14 bases align to TRBD2. The CDR3 DNA follows: TGCGCCAGCAGTCAGGGACTAGCGGGAGTCACCGGGGAGCTGTTTTTT. Protein product: CASSQGLAGVTGELFF.